Each of the 30 T cell receptor beta chains below was sequenced from the same sample in a study of blood T cells in healthy people across ages. A sample-barcoded 5' primer and a J-beta primer mix were used in a second PCR of roughly 7 to 12 cycles. TCRdb reprocessed the 5' RACE reads with MiXCR, giving one entry per CDR3 protein. The sample contains about 970,000 distinct CDR3 sequences, 51% of which appear only once. The sequencing sample was made of blood. The receptors stem from a woman aged 55-75 years in good health.

The V and J genes are TRBV27 and TRBJ2-7; possible D gene TRBD2, 6 bases. V gave up 5 bases and J gave up 7 bases, with 27 bases separating them. The CDR3 has 17 residues. From germline, CDR1 is MNHEY and CDR2 SMNVEV (reference sequence). The CDR3 DNA sequence: TGTGCCAGCAGTCTCCGCTTGGGACTCCTCACCCACAATGAGCAGTACTTC. It translates to CASSLRLGLLTHNEQYF.

This clonotype was recorded once. The chain recombines TRBV28 with TRBJ2-7, with TRBD1 as a possible D gene (6 bases). CDR3 size: 15 residues. V dropped 3 bases and J dropped 2 bases, with 14 bases sitting between them. CDR1 and CDR2 (germline): MDHEN, SYDVKM. Here the CDR3 reads CASSFRTVRTYEQYF. In DNA, the CDR3 is TGTGCCAGCAGTTTTAGGACAGTCAGAACCTACGAGCAGTACTTC. The whole variable domain, filled in from reference TRBV28 and TRBJ2-7, reads DVKVTQSSRYLVKRTGEKVFLECVQDMDHENMFWYRQDPGLGLRLIYFSYDVKMKEKGDIPEGYSVSREKKERFSLILESASTNQTSMYLCASSFRTVRTYEQYFGPGTRLTVT.

The V call is TRBV28, the J call TRBJ1-2; no clear D. CDR1 MDHEN and CDR2 SYDVKM come from the germline V gene. The CDR3 length is 12 residues. The V and J ends lost 5 bases and 4 bases respectively, with 8 bases between them. The DNA for the CDR3 is TGTGCCAGCAGTACCCAGATCTATGGCTACACCTTC. Its protein is CASSTQIYGYTF.

This clonotype was picked up a small number of times. V gene TRBV29-1 combines with J gene TRBJ2-7; 10 bases match TRBD2. The V gene's germline CDR1 is SQVTM and CDR2 ANQGSEA. This CDR3 spans 13 amino acids. The CDR3 DNA is TGCAGTATTGCTGCTAGCGGGAGTTACGAGCAGTACTTC. The encoded protein is CSIAASGSYEQYF.

In its sample, this clonotype was seen many times. The V call is TRBV7-9, the J call TRBJ2-3; TRBD2 matches at 9 bases. The V gene end was trimmed by 9 bases and the J gene end by 5 bases; junction bases not matched to a gene: 3. Germline V lookup: CDR1 SEHNR, CDR2 FQNEAQ (reference sequence). The CDR3 covers 12 residues. CDR3 in amino acids: CASSGRRDTQYF. CDR3 sequence (DNA): TGTGCCAGTAGCGGGAGAAGAGATACGCAGTATTTT. The whole variable domain, remainder taken from reference TRBV7-9 and TRBJ2-3, is DTGVSQNPRHKITKRGQNVTFRCDPISEHNRLYWYRQTLGQGPEFLTYFQNEAQLEKSRLLSDRFSAERPKGSFSTLEIQRTEQGDSAMYLCASSGRRDTQYFGPGTRLTVL.

This sequence joins TRBV7-2 and TRBJ2-5, with 9 bases lining up with TRBD2. Germline V gene lookup returns CDR1 SGHTA and CDR2 FQGNSA. The V segment lost 2 bases and the J segment 2 bases; nucleotides outside the gene matches: 3. This CDR3 has 15 amino acids. The CDR3 DNA reads TGTGCCAGCAGCTTATTTCTAGCGGGACAAGAGACCCAGTACTTC. This encodes CASSLFLAGQETQYF.

The table lists this clonotype with a few counts. The chain combines TRBV7-9 with TRBJ2-5; D may correspond to TRBD1 or TRBD2 (5 bases each). CDR1 is SEHNR, CDR2 FQNEAQ, per germline (reference sequence). The CDR3 contains 13 residues. V was cut by 3 bases and J by 6 bases, with 11 bases left in between. CDR3 region: CASSFGTSKTQYF. The DNA for the CDR3 is TGTGCCAGCAGCTTTGGGACCTCCAAGACCCAGTACTTC. The entire variable domain, with the rest obtained from reference TRBV7-9 and TRBJ2-5, is as follows: DTGVSQNPRHKITKRGQNVTFRCDPISEHNRLYWYRQTLGQGPEFLTYFQNEAQLEKSRLLSDRFSAERPKGSFSTLEIQRTEQGDSAMYLCASSFGTSKTQYFGPGTRLLVL.

The chain has TRBV30 and TRBJ2-1; tentatively, D is TRBD1 (5 bases). The V end was cut by 3 bases, the J end by 5 bases, with 11 bases between. Germline V gene sequence: CDR1 GTSNPN, CDR2 SVGIG (reference sequence). This CDR3 has 13 amino acids. CDR3 DNA: TGTGCCTGGAGCCTACAGGTAAACAATGAGCAGTTCTTC. Its protein product is CAWSLQVNNEQFF.

The chain joins TRBV21-1 to TRBJ1-4. TRBV21-1 is labeled a pseudogene. The CDR3 is 13 amino acids. DNA of the CDR3: TGTGCCAGCGACGGTACAACTAATGAAAAACTGTTTTTT. It encodes CASDGTTNEKLFF.

This chain uses TRBV20-1 with TRBJ2-1, with unresolved D. The germline CDR1 and CDR2 sequences are DFQATT and SNEGSKA (reference sequence). V lost 0 bases and J lost 11, with 8 bases in between. The CDR3 is 11 residues long. The CDR3 reads CSARDTGQQFF. CDR3 sequence (DNA): TGCAGTGCTAGAGATACGGGCCAGCAGTTCTTC.

This clonotype was seen more than once but under ten times. This chain connects TRBV7-2 to TRBJ2-7, with 8 bases identical to TRBD1. This CDR3 has 14 amino acids. Germline CDR1 and CDR2: SGHTA and FQGNSA. J lost 5 bases, V lost 5 bases, and 8 bases had no gene match. The CDR3 region has the DNA TGTGCCAGCAGCGACCGGACAGGGAGCGACGAGCAGTACTTC. Its translation: CASSDRTGSDEQYF.

The chain carries TRBV12-5 and TRBJ2-4; D possibly matches TRBD1 or TRBD2 (6 bases each). The J call is uncertain, as TRBJ2-5 better fits the DNA end. CDR1 and CDR2 from the germline V gene are LGHNT and FRNRAP. There are 15 residues in the CDR3. This CDR3 reads CASGKGGTEGETQYF. The DNA for the CDR3 is TGTGCTAGTGGTAAAGGGGGGACCGAGGGAGAGACCCAGTACTTC.

The chain has TRBV7-2 and TRBJ2-6, with D uncertain. The CDR3 consists of 16 residues. V shed 4 bases and J shed 5 bases, with 15 bases lying between them. The V gene's germline CDR1 is SGHTA and CDR2 FQGNSA. The CDR3 spells CASSSGSSIRANVLTF. DNA for the CDR3: TGTGCCAGCAGCTCCGGTTCGAGCATTAGGGCCAACGTCCTGACTTTC.

This rearrangement joins TRBV20-1 to TRBJ2-5; the D is unclear. The CDR3 totals 11 residues. Germline V gene sequence: CDR1 DFQATT, CDR2 SNEGSKA (reference sequence). V was cut by 6 bases and J by 5 bases, with 10 bases left in between. CDR3: CSAPVRETQYF. DNA of the CDR3: TGCAGTGCCCCCGTGAGGGAGACCCAGTACTTC.

This clonotype was recorded a few times. J is TRBJ2-1 and V is TRBV4-3, with 8 nucleotides matching TRBD2. The V gene's germline CDR1 is LGHNA and CDR2 YSLEER. V was clipped by 0 bases and J by 6 bases; unmatched bases: 7. This CDR3 has 16 amino acids. CDR3 in amino acids: CASSQDVVAGINEQFF. The CDR3 coding sequence is TGCGCCAGCAGCCAAGATGTGGTAGCGGGGATCAATGAGCAGTTCTTC.

This chain connects TRBV29-1 to TRBJ2-7; TRBD1 or TRBD2 may be the D gene (6 bases each). Near its end, the DNA agrees better with TRBJ2-5, so the J call may be wrong. The CDR3 has 13 residues. Germline values: CDR1 SQVTM, CDR2 ANQGSEA. CDR3 in amino acids: CSAMKGGSGTQYF. The CDR3, as DNA: TGCAGCGCCATGAAGGGGGGCTCCGGGACCCAGTACTTC.

The V gene is TRBV20-1, the J gene TRBJ2-7, with 8 bases lining up with TRBD1. Losses at the gene ends were 1 base for V and 1 base for J; bases not matched to a gene: 9. CDR1 DFQATT and CDR2 SNEGSKA come from the germline V gene (reference sequence). The length of the CDR3 is 16 residues. The CDR3 reads CSARVPRTGNSYEQYF. The CDR3 DNA reads as TGCAGTGCTAGAGTCCCCCGGACAGGGAATTCCTACGAGCAGTACTTC.

The chain carries TRBV5-1 and TRBJ2-7, with 10 bases lining up with TRBD1. The CDR3 consists of 19 residues. Germline trimming cut 0 bases from V and 0 bases from J; bases unmatched to any gene: 12. Germline CDR1 and CDR2: SGHRS and YFSETQ. CDR3 loop: CASSLAFSLGQGSSYEQYF. In nucleotides, the CDR3 is TGCGCCAGCAGCTTGGCCTTTTCTTTGGGACAGGGGTCCTCCTACGAGCAGTACTTC.

The chain recombines TRBV7-9 with TRBJ2-7; 10 positions match TRBD2. The germline V gene has CDR1 SEHNR and CDR2 FQNEAQ (reference sequence). V shed 3 bases and J 6 bases; nucleotides not matched to a gene: 5. The CDR3 length is 14 residues. The CDR3 region is CASSFLAGVVEQYF. Written as DNA, the CDR3 is TGTGCCAGCAGCTTCCTAGCGGGAGTTGTCGAGCAGTACTTC.

In its sample, this clonotype was seen many times. V and J are TRBV27 and TRBJ2-7, with TRBD1 matching 8 bases. V was pared by 5 bases and J by 3 bases, with 9 bases of the junction left unmatched. The length of the CDR3 is 15 residues. Germline V CDR1 and CDR2: MNHEY, SMNVEV (reference sequence). The CDR3 spells CASSQTTGVGYEQYF. As DNA, the CDR3 is TGTGCCAGCAGTCAAACGACAGGGGTAGGCTACGAGCAGTACTTC.

This clonotype was observed many times. The rearrangement links TRBV20-1 to TRBJ2-5; TRBD2 matches at 8 bases. J was trimmed by 11 bases and V by 5 bases; bases with no gene match: 10. This CDR3 is built from 12 residues. The germline gives CDR1 DFQATT, CDR2 SNEGSKA (reference sequence). CDR3 region: CSASAGVVEQYF. CDR3 in DNA: TGCAGTGCTTCAGCGGGAGTGGTTGAGCAGTACTTC.

This clonotype was detected a few times. The rearrangement links TRBV3-1 to TRBJ2-1, with D perhaps given as TRBD1 or TRBD2 (5 bases each). V was shortened by 7 bases and J by 12 bases, with 10 bases between the two germline ends. CDR3 length: 10 residues. CDR1 and CDR2 from the germline V gene are LGHDT and YNNKEL (reference sequence). This chain's CDR3 is CASISGRQFF. The CDR3, as DNA: TGTGCCAGCATCTCGGGGCGGCAGTTCTTC.

The V and J genes are TRBV4-1 and TRBJ2-4; no firm D call. The J call may be wrong; the DNA end is better matched by TRBJ2-7. The CDR3 sequence is 15 residues long. From germline, CDR1 is MGHRA and CDR2 YSYEKL. The CDR3 reads CASSQERSRFYEQYF. CDR3 bases: TGCGCCAGCAGCCAAGAAAGAAGCAGATTCTACGAGCAGTACTTC.

J is TRBJ2-1 and V is TRBV7-2; perhaps TRBD1 as D (5 bases). Trimming pared 1 base from V and 10 bases from J, leaving 11 bases between. This CDR3 region has 13 residues. CDR1 SGHTA and CDR2 FQGNSA come from the germline V gene. The CDR3 spells CASSLVVGQEQFF. CDR3 DNA sequence: TGTGCCAGCAGCTTAGTGGTTGGACAAGAGCAGTTCTTC.

This clonotype was seen a handful of times. The rearrangement uses TRBV28 and TRBJ2-7, with a possible D match to TRBD2 (7 bases). Between the trimmed V and J ends, which lost 6 bases and 0 bases, there was a span of 15 bases. Germline assignment: CDR1 MDHEN and CDR2 SYDVKM. The CDR3 runs 15 residues. CDR3 region: CASRGLGGGSYEQYF. The CDR3 DNA is TGTGCCAGCAGGGGTTTGGGAGGGGGCTCCTACGAGCAGTACTTC.

This sequence joins TRBV12-3 or TRBV12-4 and TRBJ2-1, with D perhaps matching TRBD2 (6 bases). The CDR3 runs to 13 residues. The V and J ends lost 6 bases and 9 bases respectively, with 15 bases between them. The CDR3 DNA sequence: TGTGCCAGCAGGGGACTCCCGCTGAGTGAGCAGTTCTTC. Translated, it gives CASRGLPLSEQFF.

The chain couples TRBV29-1 to TRBJ1-3, with no clear D. Trimming took off 8 bases at V and 8 bases at J, with 16 bases between the two ends. The CDR3 sequence is 12 residues long. Germline CDR1 and CDR2: SQVTM and ANQGSEA. The CDR3 DNA reads TGCAGCACGGCGGGAGTCGAGGACACCATATATTTT. It specifies CSTAGVEDTIYF.

This chain uses TRBV29-1 with TRBJ2-7, with a tentative D call TRBD2 (5 bases). The end of the DNA is better explained by TRBJ2-5, so the J call may be wrong. CDR3 length: 13 amino acids. Germline CDR1 and CDR2: SQVTM and ANQGSEA. The CDR3 nucleotides read TGCAGCGTTGAGGAGGTTGTGACAGAGACCCAGTACTTC. Translated, it gives CSVEEVVTETQYF.

The rearrangement uses TRBV6-5 and TRBJ2-2, with a weak D call TRBD2 (5 bases). The ends were cut back, 0 bases at V and 8 bases at J, with 13 bases in the middle. The CDR3 has 15 residues. Germline values: CDR1 MNHEY, CDR2 SVGAGI. DNA for the CDR3: TGTGCCAGCAGTTACTCCATAGTCGGGGTGGGGGAGCTGTTTTTT. Residues: CASSYSIVGVGELFF.

Only a few counts were recorded for this clonotype. V is TRBV4-2 and J is TRBJ2-7; D remains unclear. CDR1 and CDR2 (germline): LGHNA, YNFKEQ. Trimming took off 0 bases at V and 4 bases at J, with 7 bases between the two ends. This CDR3 comprises 13 residues. The CDR3, as DNA: TGTGCCAGCAGCCAAGACCTCGAGTACGAGCAGTACTTC. Protein product: CASSQDLEYEQYF.